This is a list of T cell receptor beta chains from one sample in a study of cytomegalovirus exposure and HLA in healthy donors. Sequenced by immunoSEQ multiplex PCR; TCRdb stores in-frame clones only, minus some. The sample holds about 130,000 clones, 75% to 85% seen once. Input material: PBMCs. The source is a man aged 25-40 years in good health and CMV-seronegative. Each CDR3 is given with its conserved first and last residue. A D gene is named only where the DNA matches it firmly. Part of the rows lack a size; the others show once, few, many or a class for expanded clones.

TRBV19	NA	TRBJ2-7	16	few	CASSIGGSARAYEQYF	TGTGCCAGTAGTATAGGCGGTTCCGCGAGAGCCTACGAGCAGTACTTC
TRBV7-2	NA	TRBJ1-1	13	NA	CASSSEPNTEAFF	TGTGCCAGCAGCTCAGAACCAAACACTGAAGCTTTCTTT
TRBV28	TRBD2	TRBJ2-3	16	NA	CASRYKAGRVQDTQYF	TGTGCCAGCAGATATAAAGCGGGAAGGGTGCAAGATACGCAGTATTTT
TRBV7-2	NA	TRBJ1-1	12	NA	CASSFFNTEAFF	TGTGCCAGCAGCTTCTTCAACACTGAAGCTTTCTTT
TRBV5-1	TRBD2	TRBJ2-1	15	NA	CASSWAGLARDEQFF	TGCGCCAGCAGCTGGGCCGGACTAGCGAGGGATGAGCAGTTCTTC
TRBV7-2	TRBD2	TRBJ2-2	16	NA	CASSLNGLAVTGELFF	TGTGCCAGCAGCCTCAATGGACTAGCAGTCACCGGGGAGCTGTTTTTT
TRBV27	TRBD2	TRBJ2-3	19	NA	CASSFRRRLAGDGADTQYF	TGTGCCAGCAGTTTCCGACGACGACTAGCGGGAGATGGGGCAGATACGCAGTATTTT
TRBV7-9	TRBD1	TRBJ1-2	13	few	CASSFGRGYGYTF	TGTGCCAGCAGCTTCGGCAGGGGGTATGGCTACACCTTC
TRBV10-1	NA	TRBJ1-1	14	NA	CASSEKTANTEAFF	TGCGCCAGCAGTGAGAAGACAGCGAACACTGAAGCTTTCTTT
TRBV27	TRBD2	TRBJ2-7	15	NA	CASSHPTSGNYEQYF	TGTGCCAGCAGTCACCCGACTAGCGGCAATTACGAGCAGTACTTC
TRBV28	NA	TRBJ1-2	13	once	CASSGTSRSGYTF	TGTGCCAGCAGTGGAACCAGTAGGAGTGGCTACACCTTC
TRBV10-2	TRBD1	TRBJ1-3	18	NA	CASTGTAKIATRGNTIYF	TGCGCCAGCACAGGGACAGCCAAGATAGCTACTCGAGGAAACACCATATATTTT
TRBV27	TRBD1	TRBJ2-1	15	NA	CASSLPGQGFNEQFF	TGTGCCAGCAGCCTCCCGGGACAGGGATTCAATGAGCAGTTCTTC
TRBV2	NA	TRBJ1-5	14	NA	CASKLEYSNQPQHF	TGTGCCAGCAAATTAGAGTATAGCAATCAGCCCCAGCATTTT
TRBV7-6	NA	TRBJ2-1	15	few	CASSLSLRSYNEQFF	TGTGCCAGCAGCTTATCCCTACGCTCCTACAATGAGCAGTTCTTC
TRBV2	TRBD1	TRBJ1-1	13	few	CATRTGGDTEAFF	TGTGCCACCAGGACAGGGGGCGACACTGAAGCTTTCTTT
TRBV18	NA	TRBJ2-7	13	once	CASSPQVSYEQYF	TGTGCCAGCTCACCTCAGGTCTCCTACGAGCAGTACTTC
TRBV9	NA	TRBJ1-2	13	NA	CASRGAGNYGYTF	TGTGCCAGCAGGGGGGCAGGGAACTATGGCTACACCTTC
TRBV5-8	TRBD2	TRBJ2-7	15	NA	CASSPRLAGGCEQYF	TGTGCCAGCAGCCCGAGACTAGCGGGAGGTTGCGAGCAGTACTTC
TRBV10-1	TRBD2	TRBJ2-5	15	NA	CASSSAGEGQETQYF	TGCGCCAGCAGCTCTGCGGGAGAGGGCCAAGAGACCCAGTACTTC
TRBV6-6	TRBD1	TRBJ1-2	15	NA	CASSRTGDLIYGYTF	TGTGCCAGCAGTAGGACAGGGGATCTCATCTATGGCTACACCTTC
TRBV7-9	NA	TRBJ2-3	17	NA	CASSPGRQEKFKDTQYF	TGTGCCAGCAGCCCCGGTCGACAGGAGAAATTTAAGGATACGCAGTATTTT
TRBV14	TRBD1	TRBJ2-7	12	NA	CASKHRGHEQYF	TGTGCCAGCAAGCACAGGGGTCACGAGCAGTACTTC
TRBV27	NA	TRBJ2-7	13	NA	CASSWQGSYEQYF	TGTGCCAGCAGTTGGCAGGGCTCCTACGAGCAGTACTTC
TRBV5-6	TRBD1	TRBJ2-3	14	once	CASSPGQNTDTQYF	TGTGCCAGCAGCCCGGGACAGAACACAGATACGCAGTATTTT
TRBV2	NA	TRBJ1-2	13	NA	CASSLTDLSGYTF	TGTGCCAGCAGCCTCACGGACTTGTCTGGCTACACCTTC
TRBV2	NA	TRBJ2-7	14	NA	CASYRAGRTYEQYF	TGTGCCAGCTATCGCGCGGGGCGCACCTACGAGCAGTACTTC
TRBV25-1	NA	TRBJ1-2	16	once	CASSEDRRQPLYGYPF	TGTGCCAGCAGTGAGGACAGAAGACAGCCTCTCTATGGCTACCCCTTC
TRBV7-9	TRBD1	TRBJ2-5	15	NA	CASSPARTGVETQYF	TGTGCCAGCAGTCCCGCCCGGACAGGGGTGGAGACCCAGTACTTC
TRBV27	NA	TRBJ2-7	13	NA	CASSLSAGYEQYF	TGTGCCAGCAGTTTATCGGCAGGCTACGAGCAGTACTTC
TRBV6-6	TRBD1	TRBJ1-4	15	NA	CASRAGGPPQEKLFF	TGTGCCAGCAGAGCAGGGGGCCCTCCGCAAGAAAAACTGTTTTTT
TRBV19	TRBD1	TRBJ1-2	12	NA	CASSMTGYGYTF	TGTGCCAGTAGTATGACAGGGTACGGCTACACCTTC
TRBV29-1	TRBD1	TRBJ2-1	14	NA	CSVELGDRPNEQFF	TGCAGCGTTGAATTGGGGGACAGACCCAATGAGCAGTTCTTC
TRBV7-6	NA	TRBJ2-2	15	NA	CASSGQWGNTGELFF	TGTGCCAGCAGCGGACAATGGGGAAACACCGGGGAGCTGTTTTTT
TRBV7-9	NA	TRBJ1-3	15	NA	CASSLTAGGGNTIYF	TGTGCCAGCAGCCTTACTGCGGGAGGTGGAAACACCATATATTTT
TRBV7-2	NA	TRBJ2-7	16	NA	CASSFLGGASLYEQYF	TGTGCCAGCAGCTTTCTCGGCGGGGCGTCATTATACGAGCAGTACTTC
TRBV18	TRBD1	TRBJ2-1	15	NA	CASSPLGQGGDEQFF	TGTGCCAGCTCACCACTGGGACAGGGTGGGGATGAGCAGTTCTTC
TRBV6-5	TRBD1	TRBJ1-3	16	NA	CASSYLTGYSGNTIYF	TGTGCCAGCAGTTACCTGACAGGGTACTCTGGAAACACCATATATTTT
TRBV7-9	TRBD1	TRBJ1-4	15	NA	CASSRTGIYNEKLFF	TGTGCCAGCAGCCGGACAGGAATATATAATGAAAAACTGTTTTTT